What follows is one T cell receptor beta chain and its context. MiXCR, applied by TCRdb to the 5' RACE reads, yields one record per CDR3 protein. The profile shows 400,000 to 500,000 distinct CDR3 sequences, roughly 20% of them singletons. The data belong to a study of identical twins. This CDR3 comprises 16 residues. Germline V gene sequence: CDR1 SGHRS, CDR2 YFSETQ. V gave up 1 base and J gave up 7 bases, with 18 bases separating them. There were only healthy Caucasians among the donors. This sequence joins TRBV5-1 and TRBJ2-4; D not resolved. What was sequenced was naive T cells sorted from blood. This receptor was obtained from a man aged 50 or older in good health. DNA for the CDR3: TGCGCCAGCAGCTTGCTGGGCAGGTGGGGTTGGAACATTCAGTACTTC. It is translated as CASSLLGRWGWNIQYF. Full variable domain (rest looked up from reference TRBV5-1 and TRBJ2-4): KAGVTQTPRYLIKTRGQQVTLSCSPISGHRSVSWYQQTPGQGLQFLFEYFSETQRNKGNFPGRFSGRQFSNSRSEMNVSTLELGDSALYLCASSLLGRWGWNIQYFGAGTRLSVL.